The entry below gives a single T cell receptor (beta chain) sequence along with its context. What it binds is unknown. Primers: 60 Vbeta forward and 13 Jbeta reverse. Using immunoSEQ multiplex PCR, the repertoire was profiled, and TCRdb retains in-frame clones only, with some absent. Its clone listing holds under 40,000 clones. This sample stems from a study of cytomegalovirus exposure and HLA in healthy donors. Findings and caveats of the study: The study carried out a later analysis of TCR beta sequences. It associated around 17,000 of them with specific HLA alleles at a false discovery rate of 0.05. Specific recognition of CMV antigens was confirmed in vitro for a few chains (all CMV-associated).

The CDR3 length is 13 residues. Deletions cut 8 bases from V and 2 bases from J, with 12 bases between. Looked up from germline, CDR1 is LNHDA and CDR2 is SQIVND (reference sequence). The TCR sequence derives from a middle-aged woman in good health and CMV-seropositive. The rearrangement uses TRBV19 and TRBJ2-5, with D tentatively TRBD1 (6 bases). The sample consisted of PBMCs. This CDR3 reads CASGGLGQETQYF. CDR3 DNA: TGTGCCAGTGGGGGCCTGGGACAAGAGACCCAGTACTTC. Looking up the rest from reference TRBV19 and TRBJ2-5 gives the full variable domain: DGGITQSPKYLFRKEGQNVTLSCEQNLNHDAMYWYRQDPGQGLRLIYYSQIVNDFQKGDIAEGYSVSREKKESFPLTVTSAQKNPTAFYLCASGGLGQETQYFGPGTRLLVL.